One and the same sample provided the 12 T cell receptor beta chains below, sequenced in a study of stem cell transplantation in POMP-related autoinflammatory disease. Only in-frame clones appear in the TCRdb table, and some are missing; sequencing was by immunoSEQ multiplex PCR. The repertoire consists of some 890 clones, with about 85% occurring once and the leading ten covering 9.5% to 13%. The sequencing here drew on Tregs from PBMCs, taken after stem cell transplantation. The receptors originated from a human patient with POMP-related autoinflammation and immune dysregulation (PRAID). A subset of T cells may come from the graft donor.

This clone has a single count. V usage is TRBV6-2 or TRBV6-3 and J usage is TRBJ2-1, with D possibly matching TRBD2 (6 bases). V gave up 6 bases and J gave up 2 bases, with 20 bases separating them. CDR1 and CDR2 from the germline V gene are MNHEY and SVGEGT. This CDR3 is built from 17 residues. This CDR3 reads CASSPPFAGPAYNEQFF. CDR3 coding DNA: TGTGCCAGCAGCCCACCCTTCGCGGGGCCCGCCTACAATGAGCAGTTCTTC.

V usage is TRBV6-2 or TRBV6-3 and J usage is TRBJ2-4; D uncertain. From germline, CDR1 is MNHEY and CDR2 SVGEGT. The ends were cut back, 2 bases at V and 0 bases at J, with 8 bases in the middle. The CDR3 has 15 residues. The CDR3 region is CASSYRQLAKNIQYF. The CDR3 region has the DNA TGTGCCAGCAGTTACAGGCAGTTAGCCAAAAACATTCAGTACTTC.

The chain couples TRBV27 to TRBJ1-4, with no clear D. This CDR3 comprises 13 residues. Trimming pared 4 bases from V and 11 bases from J, leaving 14 bases between. Germline V gene data show CDR1 as MNHEY and CDR2 as SMNVEV (reference sequence). The CDR3 sequence: CASSSAVKTKLFF. For the CDR3, the DNA is TGTGCCAGCAGTTCGGCGGTTAAGACGAAACTGTTTTTT.

The chain links TRBV20-1 to TRBJ2-1; D may be TRBD1 (5 bases). Trimming pared 3 bases from V and 1 base from J, leaving 16 bases between. Germline V gives CDR1 DFQATT, CDR2 SNEGSKA (reference sequence). The CDR3 covers 16 residues. The CDR3: CSASSPRAGSYNEQFF. The CDR3 DNA is TGCAGTGCTAGTTCCCCGAGAGCAGGGTCCTACAATGAGCAGTTCTTC.

The genes are TRBV19 and TRBJ2-3; perhaps TRBD2 as D (6 bases). The germline gives CDR1 LNHDA, CDR2 SQIVND (reference sequence). The V gene lost 10 bases and the J gene lost 5 bases, with 22 bases spanning the gap. The CDR3 length is 15 residues. The CDR3 sequence is CATRVEGGTGDTQYF. Written as DNA, the CDR3 is TGTGCCACCCGCGTGGAGGGCGGGACCGGAGATACGCAGTATTTT.

CDR3 DNA: TGTGCCCGCGACGGCCAGTCGAACACTGAAGCTTTCTTT. It codes for CARDGQSNTEAFF. The V and J genes are TRBV30 and TRBJ1-1; no reliable D call. The V end lost 8 bases, the J end lost 1 base, and 14 bases lay between the germline ends. Germline CDR1 GTSNPN, CDR2 SVGIG (reference sequence). The CDR3 has 13 residues.

The genes are TRBV19 and TRBJ2-1; TRBD2 is a possible D gene (6 bases). V lost 1 base, J lost 4 bases, and 14 bases lay in between. CDR3 size: 16 residues. Germline CDR1 LNHDA, CDR2 SQIVND (reference sequence). CDR3 protein: CASSIAPAGWYNEQFF. The CDR3 DNA follows: TGTGCCAGTAGTATAGCCCCCGCGGGGTGGTACAATGAGCAGTTCTTC. Full variable domain (outside the CDR3, taken from reference TRBV19 and TRBJ2-1): DGGITQSPKYLFRKEGQNVTLSCEQNLNHDAMYWYRQDPGQGLRLIYYSQIVNDFQKGDIAEGYSVSREKKESFPLTVTSAQKNPTAFYLCASSIAPAGWYNEQFFGPGTRLTVL.

This clone was seen only a few times. The chain carries TRBV28 and TRBJ2-2; D is unresolved. The CDR3 consists of 10 residues. The germline V and J ends were trimmed by 5 bases and 8 bases, with 3 bases remaining between them. Germline V gene sequence: CDR1 MDHEN, CDR2 SYDVKM. The CDR3 DNA reads TGTGCCAGCAGTCAGGGGGAGCTGTTTTTT. It is translated as CASSQGELFF. Full variable domain (rest looked up from reference TRBV28 and TRBJ2-2): DVKVTQSSRYLVKRTGEKVFLECVQDMDHENMFWYRQDPGLGLRLIYFSYDVKMKEKGDIPEGYSVSREKKERFSLILESASTNQTSMYLCASSQGELFFGEGSRLTVL.

V and J are TRBV30 and TRBJ1-1; D perhaps matches TRBD1 (5 bases). CDR1 is GTSNPN and CDR2 is SVGIG in the germline V gene (reference sequence). CDR3 length equals 13 residues. V was clipped by 0 bases and J by 5 bases, with 10 bases between them. The CDR3, as DNA: TGTGCCTGGAGTGTATCAGGGAGAACTGAAGCTTTCTTT. Encoded protein: CAWSVSGRTEAFF.

V is TRBV24-1 and J is TRBJ2-3; 9 nucleotides match TRBD2. The CDR3 loop spans 16 amino acids. J gave up 0 bases and V 5 bases, and 5 bases lay outside the gene matches. Germline V lookup: CDR1 KGHDR, CDR2 SFDVKD. CDR3 in amino acids: CATSGPGLASTDTQYF. In DNA, the CDR3 is TGTGCCACCAGTGGCCCGGGACTAGCTAGCACAGATACGCAGTATTTT.

This clone was found once. This sequence joins TRBV7-9 and TRBJ2-7; no clear D. The germline V and J ends were trimmed by 6 bases and 3 bases, with 6 bases remaining between them. Germline V gene data show CDR1 as SEHNR and CDR2 as FQNEAQ (reference sequence). The CDR3 is made up of 11 amino acids. The DNA for the CDR3 is TGTGCCAGCAGTTTCAGCTACGAGCAGTACTTC. It is translated as CASSFSYEQYF. The full variable domain, with the rest looked up from reference TRBV7-9 and TRBJ2-7, is DTGVSQNPRHKITKRGQNVTFRCDPISEHNRLYWYRQTLGQGPEFLTYFQNEAQLEKSRLLSDRFSAERPKGSFSTLEIQRTEQGDSAMYLCASSFSYEQYFGPGTRLTVT.

This clone appeared a single time. The chain is built from TRBV2 and TRBJ2-1, with 10 bases lining up with TRBD2. The CDR3 is 17 residues long. Germline loops: CDR1 SNHLY, CDR2 FYNNEI. V shed 4 bases, J shed 12 bases, and the junction held 18 bases outside the gene matches. Here the CDR3 reads CASSVVRISIAGGSQFF. The CDR3 DNA reads as TGTGCCAGCAGTGTAGTAAGGATCTCCATAGCGGGAGGATCGCAGTTCTTC.